This section outlines one T cell receptor (beta chain) sequence together with its context. What it binds is not known. The data derive from a study of OX40 agonist ivuxolimab in advanced cancers. Blood got drawn at baseline, again on cycle 4 day 1, and then on cycle 7 day 1. With 5 bases clipped from V and 15 bases from J, the junction kept 5 bases outside the gene matches. CDR1 and CDR2 from the germline V gene are SGHVS and FQNEAQ. The CDR3 loop spans 11 amino acids. General study findings and limits: Some of the nonresponding patients also showed low levels of normalized T-cell clonal expansion.

Assay used: immunoSEQ multiplex PCR; TCRdb lists only in-frame clones, some missing. The data show about 76,000 clones, around nine tenths seen once. This rearrangement joins TRBV7-8 to TRBJ2-1, with 9 positions matching TRBD1. The specimen was CD4+ or CD8+ T cells sorted from blood, collected in a trial of the OX40 agonist ivuxolimab. The receptor was derived from an adult with an advanced solid tumor such as melanoma, head and neck, liver or kidney cancer. The DNA of the CDR3 is TGTGCCAGCAGCCTCACAGGGGGCCGGTTCTTC. Translation gives CASSLTGGRFF.